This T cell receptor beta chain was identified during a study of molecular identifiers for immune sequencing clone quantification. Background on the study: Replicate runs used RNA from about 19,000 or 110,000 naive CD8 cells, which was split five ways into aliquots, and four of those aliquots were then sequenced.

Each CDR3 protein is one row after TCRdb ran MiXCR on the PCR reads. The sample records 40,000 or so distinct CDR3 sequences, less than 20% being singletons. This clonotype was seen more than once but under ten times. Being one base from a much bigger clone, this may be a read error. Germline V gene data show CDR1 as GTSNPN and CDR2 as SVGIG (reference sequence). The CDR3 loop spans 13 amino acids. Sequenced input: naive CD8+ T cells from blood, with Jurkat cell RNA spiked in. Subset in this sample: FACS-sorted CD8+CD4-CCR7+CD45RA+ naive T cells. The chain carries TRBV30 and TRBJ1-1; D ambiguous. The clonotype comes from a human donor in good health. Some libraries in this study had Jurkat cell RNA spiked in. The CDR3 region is CARSDGTTTEAFF. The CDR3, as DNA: TGTGCCCGGAGCGATGGAACGACCACTGAAGCTTTCTTT.